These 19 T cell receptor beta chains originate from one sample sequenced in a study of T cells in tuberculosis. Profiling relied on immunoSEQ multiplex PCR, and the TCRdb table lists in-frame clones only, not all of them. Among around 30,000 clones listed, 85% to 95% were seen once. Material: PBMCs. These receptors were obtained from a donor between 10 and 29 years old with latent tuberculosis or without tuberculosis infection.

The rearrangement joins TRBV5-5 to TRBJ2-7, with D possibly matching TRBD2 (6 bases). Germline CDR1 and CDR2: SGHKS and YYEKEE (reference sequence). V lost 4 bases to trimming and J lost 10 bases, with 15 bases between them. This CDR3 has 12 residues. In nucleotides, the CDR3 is TGTGCCAGCAGCCCTCTCGGGGGAGAACAGTACTTC. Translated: CASSPLGGEQYF.

The CDR3 DNA reads as TGCAGCGTGATGACAGGTGCCTCCTACGAGCAGTACTTC. As protein: CSVMTGASYEQYF. The rearrangement uses TRBV29-1 and TRBJ2-7, with a tentative D call TRBD1 (6 bases). This CDR3 comprises 13 residues. Germline assignment: CDR1 SQVTM and CDR2 ANQGSEA. V lost 6 bases to trimming and J lost 0 bases, with 12 bases between them.

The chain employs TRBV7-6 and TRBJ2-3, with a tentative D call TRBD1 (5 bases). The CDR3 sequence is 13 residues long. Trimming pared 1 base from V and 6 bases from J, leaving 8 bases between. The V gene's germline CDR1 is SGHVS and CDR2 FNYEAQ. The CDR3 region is CASSLGTIDTQYF. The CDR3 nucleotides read TGTGCCAGCAGCTTAGGGACAATCGATACGCAGTATTTT.

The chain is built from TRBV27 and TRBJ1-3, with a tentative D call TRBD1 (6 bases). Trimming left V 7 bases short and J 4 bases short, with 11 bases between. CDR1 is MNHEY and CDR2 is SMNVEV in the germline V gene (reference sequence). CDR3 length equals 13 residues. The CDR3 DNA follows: TGTGCCAGCAAAGGGGGAAAAGGAAACACCATATATTTT. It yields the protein CASKGGKGNTIYF.

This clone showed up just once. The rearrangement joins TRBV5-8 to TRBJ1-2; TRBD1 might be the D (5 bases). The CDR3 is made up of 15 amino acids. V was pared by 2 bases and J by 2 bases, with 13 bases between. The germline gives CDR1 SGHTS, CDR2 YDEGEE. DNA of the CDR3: TGTGCCAGCAGCTTCCGGCAGGGTGTGAACTATGGCTACACCTTC. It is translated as CASSFRQGVNYGYTF.

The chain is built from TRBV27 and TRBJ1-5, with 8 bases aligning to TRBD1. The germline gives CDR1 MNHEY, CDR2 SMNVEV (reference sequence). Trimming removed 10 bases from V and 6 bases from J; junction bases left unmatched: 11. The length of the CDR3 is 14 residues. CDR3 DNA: TGTGCCACCCAGTTATACAGGGGGGTTCAGCCCCAGCATTTT. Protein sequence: CATQLYRGVQPQHF.

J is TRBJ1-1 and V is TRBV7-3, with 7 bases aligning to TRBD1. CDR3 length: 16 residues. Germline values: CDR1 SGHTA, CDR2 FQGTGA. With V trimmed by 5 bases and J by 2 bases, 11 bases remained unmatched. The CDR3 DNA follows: TGTGCCAGCAGCAAAGGAACAGGGGTTTATAACACTGAAGCTTTCTTT. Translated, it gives CASSKGTGVYNTEAFF.

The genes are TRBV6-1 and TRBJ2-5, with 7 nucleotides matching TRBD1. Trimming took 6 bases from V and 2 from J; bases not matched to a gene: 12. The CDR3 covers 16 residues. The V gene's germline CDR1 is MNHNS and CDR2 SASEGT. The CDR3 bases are TGTGCCAGCAGGGAAAGCCCCGGGACAGCACAAGAGACCCAGTACTTC. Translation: CASRESPGTAQETQYF.

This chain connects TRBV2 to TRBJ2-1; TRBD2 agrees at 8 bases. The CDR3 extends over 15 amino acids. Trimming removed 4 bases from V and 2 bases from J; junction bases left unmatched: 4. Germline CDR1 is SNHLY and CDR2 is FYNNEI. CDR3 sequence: CASSGGSGAYNEQFF. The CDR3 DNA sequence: TGTGCCAGCAGTGGTGGTAGCGGGGCCTACAATGAGCAGTTCTTC.

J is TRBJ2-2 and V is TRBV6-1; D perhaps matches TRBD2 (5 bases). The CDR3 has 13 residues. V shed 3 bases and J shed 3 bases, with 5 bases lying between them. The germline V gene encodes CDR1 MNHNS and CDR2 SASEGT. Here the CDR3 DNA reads TGTGCCAGCAGTGACGGGGACACCGGGGAGCTGTTTTTT. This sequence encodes CASSDGDTGELFF.

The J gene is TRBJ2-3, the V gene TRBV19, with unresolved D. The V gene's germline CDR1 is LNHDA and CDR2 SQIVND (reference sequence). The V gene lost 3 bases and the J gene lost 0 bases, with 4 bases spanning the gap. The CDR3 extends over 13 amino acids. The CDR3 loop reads CASSMASTDTQYF. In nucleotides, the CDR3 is TGTGCCAGTAGTATGGCCAGCACAGATACGCAGTATTTT. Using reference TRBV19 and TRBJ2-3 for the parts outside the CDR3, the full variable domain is DGGITQSPKYLFRKEGQNVTLSCEQNLNHDAMYWYRQDPGQGLRLIYYSQIVNDFQKGDIAEGYSVSREKKESFPLTVTSAQKNPTAFYLCASSMASTDTQYFGPGTRLTVL.

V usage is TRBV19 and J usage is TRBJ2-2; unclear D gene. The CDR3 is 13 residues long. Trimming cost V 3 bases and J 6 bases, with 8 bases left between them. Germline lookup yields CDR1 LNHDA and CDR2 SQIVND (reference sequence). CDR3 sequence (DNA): TGTGCCAGTAGTATGAGGAAATCCGGGGAGCTGTTTTTT. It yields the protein CASSMRKSGELFF.

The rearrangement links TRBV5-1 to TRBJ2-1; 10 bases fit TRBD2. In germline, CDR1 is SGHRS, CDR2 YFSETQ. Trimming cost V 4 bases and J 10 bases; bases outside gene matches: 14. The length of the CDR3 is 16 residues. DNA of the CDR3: TGCGCCAGCAGCCTGCGACTAGCGGGTGGAGGGGGGGAGCAGTTCTTC. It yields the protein CASSLRLAGGGGEQFF.

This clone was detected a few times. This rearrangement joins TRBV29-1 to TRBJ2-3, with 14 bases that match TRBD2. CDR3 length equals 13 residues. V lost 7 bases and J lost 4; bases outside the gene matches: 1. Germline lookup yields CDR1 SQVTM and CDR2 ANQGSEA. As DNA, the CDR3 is TGCAGCGGGGGACTAGCGGGGGCAGATACGCAGTATTTT. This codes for CSGGLAGADTQYF.

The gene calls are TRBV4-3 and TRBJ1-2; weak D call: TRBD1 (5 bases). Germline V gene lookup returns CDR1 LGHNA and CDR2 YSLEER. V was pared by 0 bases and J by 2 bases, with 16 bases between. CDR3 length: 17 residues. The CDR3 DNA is TGCGCCAGCAGCCAAGATAATGGGGCAGGTGGGAACTATGGCTACACCTTC. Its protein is CASSQDNGAGGNYGYTF.

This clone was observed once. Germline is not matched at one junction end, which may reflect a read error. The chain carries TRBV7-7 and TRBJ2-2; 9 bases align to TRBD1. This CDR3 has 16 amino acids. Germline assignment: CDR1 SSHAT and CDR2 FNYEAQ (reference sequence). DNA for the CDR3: TGTGCTAGCAGCTTAGCTGGGACAGGGCTCACCGGGGAGCTGTTTTTT. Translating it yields CASSLAGTGLTGELFF. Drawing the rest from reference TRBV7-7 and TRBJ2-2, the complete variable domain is GAGVSQSPRYKVTKRGQDVTLRCDPISSHATLYWYQQALGQGPEFLTYFNYEAQPDKSGLPSDRFSAERPEGSISTLTIQRTEQRDSAMYRCASSLAGTGLTGELFFGEGSRLTVL.

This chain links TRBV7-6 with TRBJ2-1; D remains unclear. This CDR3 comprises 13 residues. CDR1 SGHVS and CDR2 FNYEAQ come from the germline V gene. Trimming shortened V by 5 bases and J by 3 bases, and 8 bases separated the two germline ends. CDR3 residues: CASSAQFYNEQFF. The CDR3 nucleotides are TGTGCCAGCAGCGCACAGTTCTACAATGAGCAGTTCTTC.

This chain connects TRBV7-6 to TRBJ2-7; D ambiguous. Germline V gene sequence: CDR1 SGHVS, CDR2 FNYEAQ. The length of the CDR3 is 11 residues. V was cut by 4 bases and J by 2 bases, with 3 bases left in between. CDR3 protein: CASSSAYEQYF. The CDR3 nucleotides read TGTGCCAGCAGCTCAGCCTACGAGCAGTACTTC.

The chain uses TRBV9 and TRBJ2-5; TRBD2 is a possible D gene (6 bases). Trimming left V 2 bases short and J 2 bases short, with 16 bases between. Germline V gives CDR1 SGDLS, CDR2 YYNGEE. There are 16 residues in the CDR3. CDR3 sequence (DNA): TGTGCCAGCAGCGTGAGCTCCGGGGGAACGCAAGAGACCCAGTACTTC. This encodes CASSVSSGGTQETQYF.